These T cell receptor beta chains were read from a single sample in a study of blood T cell repertoires in COVID-19. Clones were sequenced by immunoSEQ multiplex PCR, and TCRdb holds only the in-frame ones, with some missing. The profile shows about 120,000 clones, approximately 84% of them singletons. The sample consisted of peripheral blood. Receptor source: a woman in her thirties or forties with acute or convalescent COVID-19. CDR3s include the opening cysteine and the closing phenylalanine or tryptophan. A D gene is named only where the DNA matches it firmly. Clone size, where shown, is once, few, many, or a class for clones that have expanded.

d_call,clone_size,j_call,v_call,cdr3_aa,cdr3_nt
NA,NA,TRBJ2-1,TRBV6-5,CASSPGLNEQFF,TGTGCCAGCAGTCCGGGTCTTAATGAGCAGTTCTTC
TRBD1,NA,TRBJ1-4,TRBV6-5,CASKLDRVNEKLFF,TGTGCCAGCAAGCTCGACAGGGTTAATGAAAAACTGTTTTTT
TRBD1,NA,TRBJ2-1,TRBV16,CASSLGTGIHEQFF,TGTGCCAGCAGCCTGGGGACAGGGATTCATGAGCAGTTCTTC
NA,NA,TRBJ1-1,TRBV19,CASSIGVNGGTNTEAFF,TGTGCCAGTAGTATAGGAGTGAATGGGGGCACGAACACTGAAGCTTTCTTT
TRBD1,NA,TRBJ2-7,TRBV7-2,CASSPGQASYYEQYF,TGTGCCAGCAGCCCCGGACAGGCTTCTTACTACGAGCAGTACTTC
NA,NA,TRBJ1-1,TRBV6-2/TRBV6-3,CASSYLQTNTEAFF,TGTGCCAGCAGTTACTTACAGACGAACACTGAAGCTTTCTTT
NA,NA,TRBJ2-5,TRBV5-6,CASHLRGNRVQETQYF,TGTGCCAGCCACCTGAGGGGGAACAGGGTCCAAGAGACCCAGTACTTC
NA,NA,TRBJ2-1,TRBV30,CAWIRGVLADEQFF,TGTGCCTGGATCAGGGGGGTATTGGCCGATGAGCAGTTCTTC
TRBD2,NA,TRBJ2-4,TRBV7-2,CASSLSGGARFQYF,TGTGCCAGCAGCTTGAGCGGGGGGGCCAGATTTCAGTACTTC
TRBD1,NA,TRBJ1-2,TRBV10-2,CASSESTGDGYTF,TGCGCCAGCAGTGAGTCTACAGGGGATGGCTACACCTTC
NA,NA,TRBJ2-5,TRBV18,CASSPGAGRETQYF,TGTGCCAGCTCACCAGGGGCAGGACGGGAGACCCAGTACTTC
NA,NA,TRBJ1-1,TRBV2,CASSIMAYTEAFF,TGTGCCAGCAGTATCATGGCATACACTGAAGCTTTCTTT
TRBD2,NA,TRBJ2-5,TRBV29-1,CSVASGGETQYF,TGCAGCGTTGCTAGCGGGGGCGAGACCCAGTACTTC
TRBD1,NA,TRBJ2-2,TRBV4-1,CASSQDPGGFGDTGELFF,TGCGCCAGCAGCCAAGATCCAGGGGGATTTGGCGACACCGGGGAGCTGTTTTTT
NA,NA,TRBJ1-4,TRBV6-5,CAVTGNLNEKLFF,TGTGCCGTCACGGGGAATCTGAATGAAAAACTGTTTTTT
TRBD1,NA,TRBJ1-5,TRBV19,CASSIAEYRDRGFNQPQHF,TGTGCCAGTAGTATCGCCGAATACCGGGACAGGGGATTCAATCAGCCCCAGCATTTT
TRBD1,NA,TRBJ1-2,TRBV28,CASSQDRGTHF,TGTGCCAGCAGTCAGGACAGGGGGACGCACTTC
TRBD2,NA,TRBJ2-2,TRBV6-4,CASSETSGDQGELFF,TGTGCCAGCAGTGAGACTAGCGGGGACCAGGGGGAGCTGTTTTTT
TRBD2,NA,TRBJ2-3,TRBV19,CASTPGGASTDTQYF,TGTGCCAGTACACCGGGAGGGGCTAGCACAGATACGCAGTATTTT
NA,NA,TRBJ2-3,TRBV11-1,CASSLSGKGPDTQYF,TGTGCCAGCAGCTTATCAGGGAAGGGGCCAGATACGCAGTATTTT
NA,once,TRBJ2-7,TRBV7-2,CASSLVVQGLGEQYF,TGTGCCAGCAGCTTGGTAGTTCAGGGCCTGGGAGAGCAGTACTTC
TRBD2,once,TRBJ2-1,TRBV7-2,CASSLQWTSNYEQFF,TGTGCCAGCAGCTTACAATGGACTAGCAACTATGAGCAGTTCTTC
TRBD1,NA,TRBJ1-2,TRBV5-1,CASSSRTGGYGYTF,TGCGCCAGCAGCTCTCGGACAGGAGGCTATGGCTACACCTTC
TRBD1,NA,TRBJ1-5,TRBV2,CASSIDRGGSNQPQHF,TGTGCCAGCTCAATCGACAGGGGCGGGAGCAATCAGCCCCAGCATTTT
NA,NA,TRBJ1-2,TRBV30,CAWTAEAPGGGYTF,TGTGCCTGGACAGCCGAGGCCCCGGGGGGAGGCTACACCTTC
TRBD2,NA,TRBJ2-1,TRBV11-2,CASSSTSGGGGEQFF,TGTGCCAGCAGCTCGACTAGCGGGGGCGGGGGTGAGCAGTTCTTC
NA,NA,TRBJ1-1,TRBV12-3/TRBV12-4,CALRDRMNTEAFF,TGTGCCCTCCGCGACAGAATGAACACTGAAGCTTTCTTT
NA,NA,TRBJ1-1,TRBV5-1,CASSEPRGTEAFF,TGCGCCAGCAGCGAGCCTAGGGGCACTGAAGCTTTCTTT
NA,NA,TRBJ1-2,TRBV6-2/TRBV6-3,CASSYRGFYGYTF,TGTGCCAGCAGTTACAGGGGTTTCTATGGCTACACCTTC
NA,NA,TRBJ2-3,TRBV12-5,CASGLAFTDTQYF,TGTGCTAGTGGTTTGGCCTTCACAGATACGCAGTATTTT
TRBD1,NA,TRBJ1-6,TRBV5-1,CASSPGDSGSYNSPLHF,TGCGCCAGCAGCCCCGGGGACAGTGGCTCCTATAATTCACCCCTCCACTTT
TRBD2,NA,TRBJ2-1,TRBV3-1/TRBV3-2,CASSGQLAGADEQFF,TGTGCCAGCAGCGGCCAACTAGCGGGGGCGGATGAGCAGTTCTTC
NA,NA,TRBJ1-1,TRBV7-9,CASSSASQGQTEAFF,TGTGCCAGCAGCTCCGCCTCTCAGGGGCAAACTGAAGCTTTCTTT
NA,NA,TRBJ2-7,TRBV7-2,CASSLLGGYEQYF,TGTGCCAGCAGCCTCTTAGGGGGCTACGAGCAGTACTTC
NA,NA,TRBJ2-6,TRBV4-1,CASSQDQSGANVLTF,TGCGCCAGCAGCCAAGATCAGTCTGGGGCCAACGTCCTGACTTTC
NA,once,TRBJ2-3,TRBV2,CASSPYGSSTDTQYF,TGTGCCAGCTCACCCTACGGGTCGAGCACAGATACGCAGTATTTT
NA,NA,TRBJ1-3,TRBV4-1,CATSPDRLIGNTIYF,TGCGCCACCTCCCCCGACAGACTTATTGGAAACACCATATATTTT
NA,NA,TRBJ2-5,TRBV20-1,CSASSGKQETQYF,TGCAGTGCTAGTTCCGGGAAACAAGAGACCCAGTACTTC
NA,NA,TRBJ1-2,TRBV20-1,CSPGAPGYTF,TGCAGTCCAGGGGCTCCCGGCTACACCTTC
NA,NA,TRBJ1-2,TRBV10-3,CAISDLQGGSYGYTF,TGTGCCATCAGTGACCTACAGGGAGGGAGCTATGGCTACACCTTC
NA,NA,TRBJ2-7,TRBV5-4,CASSLDTPYEQYF,TGTGCCAGCAGCTTAGACACGCCGTACGAGCAGTACTTC
NA,NA,TRBJ1-1,TRBV5-3,CARSLKTGRGTEAFF,TGTGCCAGAAGCTTGAAAACAGGGAGGGGCACTGAAGCTTTCTTT
TRBD1,NA,TRBJ1-2,TRBV9,CASSVEGTGGYYGYTF,TGTGCCAGCAGCGTAGAAGGGACAGGGGGGTATTATGGCTACACCTTC
TRBD1,NA,TRBJ1-3,TRBV10-3,CAISGQGGGNTIYF,TGTGCCATCAGTGGACAGGGAGGTGGAAACACCATATATTTT
NA,once,TRBJ2-7,TRBV6-5,CASSYEEGAEQYF,TGTGCCAGCAGTTACGAGGAGGGGGCAGAGCAGTACTTC
NA,once,TRBJ1-1,TRBV18,CASSRITENTEAFF,TGTGCCAGCTCACGGATTACAGAGAACACTGAAGCTTTCTTT
TRBD1,once,TRBJ1-1,TRBV29-1,CSVGTGGMTEAFF,TGCAGCGTCGGGACAGGGGGCATGACTGAAGCTTTCTTT
NA,NA,TRBJ2-3,TRBV27,CASRTRQVITDTQYF,TGTGCCAGCAGGACGAGACAGGTGATCACAGATACGCAGTATTTT
NA,NA,TRBJ2-3,TRBV24-1,CATSDYRADTQYF,TGTGCCACCAGTGATTACAGGGCAGATACGCAGTATTTT
NA,NA,TRBJ1-1,TRBV5-4,CASSPGQNTEAFF,TGTGCCAGCAGCCCCGGACAGAACACTGAAGCTTTCTTT
TRBD2,NA,TRBJ2-5,TRBV7-9,CASSPGTSWETQYF,TGTGCCAGCAGCCCCGGGACTAGTTGGGAGACCCAGTACTTC
TRBD1,NA,TRBJ2-3,TRBV5-1,CASSPWTGVMSRTQYF,TGCGCCAGCAGCCCGTGGACAGGGGTCATGTCGCGTACGCAGTATTTT
NA,NA,TRBJ1-1,TRBV5-1,CASSSRPEGLNTEAFF,TGCGCCAGCAGCTCACGTCCGGAGGGGCTGAACACTGAAGCTTTCTTT
NA,NA,TRBJ2-3,TRBV11-2,CASSLNRGTDTQYF,TGTGCCAGCAGCCTAAACAGGGGCACAGATACGCAGTATTTT
NA,once,TRBJ1-1,TRBV7-2,CASSLMGTPNTEAFF,TGTGCCAGCAGCTTAATGGGGACTCCGAACACTGAAGCTTTCTTT